These 32 T cell receptor beta chains came from one sample sequenced in a study of blood T cell repertoires in COVID-19. Libraries were prepared by immunoSEQ multiplex PCR; TCRdb keeps only in-frame clonotypes and omits some of them. The data show roughly 73,000 clones, with 70% to 80% seen just once and less than 20% held by the top ten. Sequences were obtained from peripheral blood. These receptor sequences come from a human donor in a cohort sampled during active COVID-19.

The table lists this clone with a few counts. In nucleotides, the CDR3 is TGTGCCAGCAGTGACGCCGACAAAGGCACTGAAGCTTTCTTT. This codes for CASSDADKGTEAFF. V and J are TRBV6-4 and TRBJ1-1, with D hard to call. V dropped 2 bases and J dropped 4 bases, with 11 bases sitting between them. The CDR3 is made up of 14 amino acids. Germline V lookup: CDR1 MRHNA, CDR2 SNTAGT.

The chain links TRBV6-6 to TRBJ1-1; 11 bases map to TRBD1. Germline V gene lookup returns CDR1 MNHNY and CDR2 SVGAGI (reference sequence). V gave up 5 bases and J gave up 0 bases; unmatched junction bases: 14. This CDR3 is 19 amino acids long. The CDR3 DNA sequence: TGTGCCAGCAGTCCGACACCGGGACAGGGGGTAGAGATGAACACTGAAGCTTTCTTT. Translating it yields CASSPTPGQGVEMNTEAFF.

This chain uses TRBV18 with TRBJ2-7, with TRBD2 identical over 13 bases. Trimming cost V 3 bases and J 5 bases; bases outside gene matches: 4. CDR1 KGHSH and CDR2 LQKENI come from the germline V gene. The CDR3 runs to 15 residues. CDR3 in DNA: TGTGCCAGCTCACCTGGACTAGCGGGAGATAACGAGCAGTACTTC. Its protein is CASSPGLAGDNEQYF.

The genes are TRBV30 and TRBJ2-7, with 7 bases identical to TRBD2. The CDR3 has 13 residues. With V trimmed by 5 bases and J by 0 bases, 4 bases remained unmatched. Germline CDR1 is GTSNPN and CDR2 is SVGIG (reference sequence). The chain's CDR3 is CAWVGGSSYEQYF. The CDR3 DNA sequence: TGTGCCTGGGTGGGAGGGAGCTCCTACGAGCAGTACTTC.

V usage is TRBV29-1 and J usage is TRBJ1-1, with a weak D call TRBD1 (5 bases). The CDR3 has 13 amino acids. The ends were cut back, 6 bases at V and 2 bases at J, with 13 bases in the middle. Germline loops: CDR1 SQVTM, CDR2 ANQGSEA. The CDR3 nucleotides read TGCAGCGTGGACCTCGGGGGAAACACTGAAGCTTTCTTT. Protein sequence: CSVDLGGNTEAFF.

This rearrangement joins TRBV29-1 to TRBJ1-2; 12 bases line up with TRBD1. This CDR3 comprises 13 residues. The V gene's germline CDR1 is SQVTM and CDR2 ANQGSEA. V dropped 3 bases and J dropped 7; count of bases not matched to a gene: 3. CDR3 in amino acids: CSVEGQGASGYTF. CDR3 nucleotide sequence: TGCAGCGTTGAGGGACAGGGGGCTTCTGGCTACACCTTC.

The chain has TRBV19 and TRBJ2-6; TRBD2 is a possible D gene (5 bases). Per the germline V gene, CDR1 is LNHDA and CDR2 is SQIVND (reference sequence). V gave up 6 bases and J gave up 4 bases, with 10 bases separating them. The CDR3 has 14 amino acids. CDR3 region: CASRAEGGANVLTF. CDR3 DNA: TGTGCCAGTAGGGCCGAGGGCGGGGCCAACGTCCTGACTTTC.

V usage is TRBV5-1 and J usage is TRBJ2-7; unclear D gene. The CDR3 runs to 14 residues. CDR1 SGHRS and CDR2 YFSETQ come from the germline V gene. V dropped 2 bases and J dropped 0 bases, with 9 bases sitting between them. The chain's CDR3 is CASSFRRNSYEQYF. In DNA, the CDR3 is TGCGCCAGCAGCTTCAGGCGAAACTCCTACGAGCAGTACTTC.

This clone has only a few counts. The J gene is TRBJ2-7, the V gene TRBV20-1; 8 nucleotides line up with TRBD2. The CDR3 is made up of 13 amino acids. Germline V CDR1 and CDR2: DFQATT, SNEGSKA (reference sequence). With V trimmed by 3 bases and J by 3 bases, 4 bases remained unmatched. In DNA form, the CDR3 reads TGCAGTGCTAGTTTAGCGGGAAACTACGAGCAGTACTTC. Encoded protein: CSASLAGNYEQYF.

The count of this clone is one. This chain connects TRBV10-2 to TRBJ1-1, with D unresolved. This CDR3 region has 12 residues. The ends were cut back, 0 bases at V and 10 bases at J, with 9 bases in the middle. Germline V CDR1 and CDR2: WSHSY, SAAADI. The chain's CDR3 is CASSESSFRAFF. CDR3 coding DNA: TGCGCCAGCAGTGAGTCGAGTTTTAGAGCTTTCTTT.

V usage is TRBV7-2 and J usage is TRBJ1-2; 9 nucleotides line up with TRBD1. CDR3 length: 17 residues. V was pared by 1 base and J by 5 bases, with 11 bases of the junction left unmatched. Germline CDR1 and CDR2: SGHTA and FQGNSA. Written as DNA, the CDR3 is TGTGCCAGCAGCTTAGATTGGGGGACAGGGAGGGGATATGGCTACACCTTC. It encodes CASSLDWGTGRGYGYTF.

Turning to this clone: The identical CDR3 is also encoded by other nucleotide sequences in the sample. CDR3 loop: CASSLRGGYEQYF. As DNA, the CDR3 is TGCGCCAGCAGCTTGCGGGGGGGGTACGAGCAGTACTTC. The chain combines TRBV5-1 with TRBJ2-7, with TRBD2 identical over 8 bases. Germline lookup yields CDR1 SGHRS and CDR2 YFSETQ. This CDR3 has 13 residues. Unmatched junction bases numbered 1, after V lost 1 base and J lost 4 bases.

This chain joins TRBV30 and TRBJ2-5; 8 bases agree with TRBD1. This CDR3 region has 13 residues. Losses at the gene ends were 5 bases for V and 1 base for J; bases not matched to a gene: 3. CDR1 GTSNPN and CDR2 SVGIG come from the germline V gene (reference sequence). CDR3: CAWGQGLQETQYF. Here the CDR3 DNA reads TGTGCCTGGGGACAGGGCCTCCAAGAGACCCAGTACTTC.

This chain uses TRBV27 with TRBJ1-1; D ambiguous. The germline CDR1 and CDR2 sequences are MNHEY and SMNVEV (reference sequence). There are 13 residues in the CDR3. V was cut by 3 bases and J by 4 bases, with 9 bases left in between. CDR3 region: CASSFSQTTEAFF. CDR3 sequence (DNA): TGTGCCAGCAGTTTTAGCCAGACCACTGAAGCTTTCTTT.

The chain carries TRBV10-3 and TRBJ2-1; D perhaps matches TRBD2 (6 bases). Germline lookup yields CDR1 ENHRY and CDR2 SYGVKD. Trimming took off 9 bases at V and 7 bases at J, with 13 bases between the two ends. The CDR3 is made up of 12 amino acids. CDR3: CAISTGENEQFF. In nucleotides, the CDR3 is TGTGCCATATCCACGGGGGAAAATGAGCAGTTCTTC.

The chain links TRBV9 to TRBJ2-1; D may be TRBD2 (6 bases). The V gene lost 0 bases and the J gene lost 2 bases, with 12 bases spanning the gap. Germline V gene data show CDR1 as SGDLS and CDR2 as YYNGEE. The CDR3 runs 16 residues. The CDR3 is CASSVAFRETYNEQFF. For the CDR3, the DNA is TGTGCCAGCAGCGTAGCTTTCCGGGAGACCTACAATGAGCAGTTCTTC.

This chain uses TRBV5-5 with TRBJ2-1; no reliable D call. Per germline, CDR1 SGHKS and CDR2 YYEKEE (reference sequence). The CDR3 loop spans 13 amino acids. The V end lost 0 bases, the J end lost 7 bases, and 8 bases lay between the germline ends. The CDR3 protein is CASSLVQPNEQFF. The CDR3 DNA follows: TGTGCCAGCAGCTTGGTACAGCCAAATGAGCAGTTCTTC.

The chain joins TRBV12-3 or TRBV12-4 to TRBJ2-7, with D possibly TRBD2 on 6 matching bases. V lost 4 bases to trimming and J lost 10 bases, with 14 bases between them. This CDR3 comprises 12 residues. Here the CDR3 reads CASSSLARTQYF. CDR3 DNA sequence: TGTGCCAGCAGTTCCCTAGCGAGAACCCAGTACTTC.

The chain combines TRBV10-3 with TRBJ2-3; D unresolved. Per germline, CDR1 ENHRY and CDR2 SYGVKD. Trimming removed 6 bases from V and 6 bases from J, with 10 bases in between. The CDR3 is 12 residues long. The CDR3 reads CAISQVRDTQYF. For the CDR3, the DNA is TGTGCCATCAGCCAGGTACGGGATACGCAGTATTTT.

This clone was counted only a few times. This chain connects TRBV23-1 to TRBJ2-7; the match to TRBD2 covers 14 bases. TRBV23-1 is marked as an open reading frame, function uncertain. The CDR3 contains 20 residues. The ends lost 0 bases at V and 6 bases at J; junction bases unmatched: 16. CDR3 bases: TGCGCCAGCAGTCAATCCGGGACTAGCGGGAGAACCTTAGTAGTTGTCGAGCAGTACTTC. Translation: CASSQSGTSGRTLVVVEQYF.

This chain uses TRBV5-4 with TRBJ2-1; D is unclear. Per germline, CDR1 SGHNT and CDR2 YYREEE (reference sequence). The CDR3 loop spans 14 amino acids. V lost 1 base and J 2 bases, leaving 7 bases between the germline ends. The CDR3 here is CASSLLSAYNEQFF. In nucleotides, the CDR3 is TGTGCCAGCAGCTTGCTGAGTGCCTACAATGAGCAGTTCTTC.

This clone appeared a few times. The rearrangement joins TRBV12-3 or TRBV12-4 to TRBJ1-2, with 8 bases lining up with TRBD1. Trimming at V came to 6 bases and at J to 3 bases, leaving 3 bases not matched to a gene. This CDR3 spans 13 amino acids. DNA of the CDR3: TGTGCCAGCAGGATGGACAGGGACTATGGCTACACCTTC. This codes for CASRMDRDYGYTF.

The chain combines TRBV27 with TRBJ1-6; D unresolved. The germline V and J ends were trimmed by 5 bases and 10 bases, with 21 bases remaining between them. Germline V lookup: CDR1 MNHEY, CDR2 SMNVEV (reference sequence). The CDR3 consists of 16 residues. CDR3 sequence (DNA): TGTGCCAGCAGTCCGCGGGTGGCAATTGATGGGTCACCCCTCCACTTT. Translation gives CASSPRVAIDGSPLHF.

The rearrangement links TRBV7-9 to TRBJ2-1; 8 bases align to TRBD2. Germline CDR1 SEHNR, CDR2 FQNEAQ (reference sequence). CDR3 length: 16 amino acids. J lost 7 bases, V lost 6 bases, and 14 bases had no gene match. The CDR3 protein is CASSHRYQRERNEQFF. Written as DNA, the CDR3 is TGTGCCAGCAGTCACCGTTACCAGCGGGAGAGGAATGAGCAGTTCTTC.

The chain joins TRBV18 to TRBJ2-1, with D unclear. Trimming took 3 bases from V and 6 from J, leaving 9 bases between them. Germline loops: CDR1 KGHSH, CDR2 LQKENI. This CDR3 is 13 amino acids long. Here the CDR3 reads CASSPGQINEQFF. DNA for the CDR3: TGTGCCAGCTCACCTGGCCAGATCAATGAGCAGTTCTTC. The full variable domain, completed using reference TRBV18 and TRBJ2-1, is NAGVMQNPRHLVRRRGQEARLRCSPMKGHSHVYWYRQLPEEGLKFMVYLQKENIIDESGMPKERFSAEFPKEGPSILRIQQVVRGDSAAYFCASSPGQINEQFFGPGTRLTVL.

The genes are TRBV19 and TRBJ2-7; possible D gene TRBD2, 5 bases. The CDR3 runs to 15 residues. CDR1 and CDR2 from the germline V gene are LNHDA and SQIVND (reference sequence). The V and J ends lost 2 bases and 1 base respectively, with 12 bases between them. This chain's CDR3 is CASSITPDLSYEQYF. CDR3 coding DNA: TGTGCCAGTAGTATAACCCCGGACTTATCCTACGAGCAGTACTTC. The full variable domain, its missing parts supplied by reference TRBV19 and TRBJ2-7, is DGGITQSPKYLFRKEGQNVTLSCEQNLNHDAMYWYRQDPGQGLRLIYYSQIVNDFQKGDIAEGYSVSREKKESFPLTVTSAQKNPTAFYLCASSITPDLSYEQYFGPGTRLTVT.

This sequence joins TRBV29-1 and TRBJ2-7; no definite D call. The CDR3 loop spans 14 amino acids. Germline CDR1 reads SQVTM; CDR2 reads ANQGSEA. The V and J ends lost 1 base and 7 bases respectively, with 17 bases between them. CDR3 protein: CSVEVRLGGEEQYF. DNA for the CDR3: TGCAGCGTTGAAGTTCGGCTAGGCGGTGAGGAGCAGTACTTC.

A few counts support this clone. The chain recombines TRBV27 with TRBJ1-5, with 8 positions matching TRBD1. V lost 6 bases and J lost 3; bases outside the gene matches: 4. The CDR3 length is 14 residues. CDR1 is MNHEY, CDR2 SMNVEV, per germline (reference sequence). CDR3 residues: CASRATGVNQPQHF. CDR3 coding DNA: TGTGCCAGCAGAGCGACAGGGGTCAATCAGCCCCAGCATTTT.

The chain couples TRBV5-4 to TRBJ2-7, with 7 bases aligning to TRBD1. Germline loops: CDR1 SGHNT, CDR2 YYREEE (reference sequence). The CDR3 loop spans 14 amino acids. V shed 7 bases, J shed 2 bases, and the junction held 9 bases outside the gene matches. This chain's CDR3 is CASSRQGRPYEQYF. Written as DNA, the CDR3 is TGTGCCAGCTCCCGACAGGGTCGCCCCTACGAGCAGTACTTC.

DNA for the CDR3: TGTGCCAGCAGTACAGCGGGAGGGCCCGCAGATACGCAGTATTTT. It encodes CASSTAGGPADTQYF. V and J are TRBV6-5 and TRBJ2-3; TRBD2 agrees at 10 bases. The germline V gene has CDR1 MNHEY and CDR2 SVGAGI. Germline trimming cut 5 bases from V and 4 bases from J; bases unmatched to any gene: 6. The CDR3 contains 15 residues.

The chain couples TRBV28 to TRBJ2-5; TRBD2 is a possible D gene (6 bases). V was pared by 2 bases and J by 3 bases, with 13 bases between. CDR3 length: 15 residues. CDR1 and CDR2 from the germline V gene are MDHEN and SYDVKM. The CDR3, as DNA: TGTGCCAGCAGTTTAACTAGCCTCGGAAAAGAGACCCAGTACTTC. Encoded protein: CASSLTSLGKETQYF.

The table lists this clone with a few counts. CDR3 region: CASRPSTGGLQPQHF. The CDR3 region has the DNA TGTGCCAGCAGACCCTCGACAGGCGGACTTCAGCCCCAGCATTTT. This chain links TRBV28 with TRBJ1-5; D possibly corresponds to TRBD1 (6 bases). The CDR3 runs to 15 residues. Germline-derived CDR1 and CDR2 are MDHEN and SYDVKM. The V and J ends lost 6 bases and 6 bases respectively, with 18 bases between them.